One and the same sample provided the 30 T cell receptor beta chains below, sequenced in a study of a mutant IDH1 vaccine in newly diagnosed glioma. Time point: week 35, safety follow-up. The investigators gave 300 ug of mutant IDH1 20-mer peptide in each vaccine dose, together with topical imiquimod. For these TCRs, the target antigens are not known. TCRdb's copy holds only in-frame clones and misses some; the assay was immunoSEQ multiplex PCR. The table shows 30,000 to 40,000 clones, with roughly 80% occurring only once. Sequencing used PBMCs, obtained from a glioma patient whose treatment included an IDH1 peptide vaccine. Every receptor here comes from a woman in her late teens or twenties with glioma.

This rearrangement joins TRBV2 to TRBJ2-1; no clear D. The V end was cut by 3 bases, the J end by 6 bases, with 15 bases between. The CDR3 contains 15 residues. CDR1 is SNHLY and CDR2 is FYNNEI in the germline V gene. The CDR3 protein is CASSDSRLVGNEQFF. As DNA, the CDR3 is TGTGCCAGCAGTGATTCACGGCTAGTGGGCAATGAGCAGTTCTTC.

The rearrangement joins TRBV6-5 to TRBJ2-5; TRBD1 agrees at 7 bases. Germline lookup yields CDR1 MNHEY and CDR2 SVGAGI. The J segment lost 2 bases and the V segment lost 4 bases, leaving 4 bases of the junction unmatched. The CDR3 has 14 amino acids. The CDR3 nucleotides are TGTGCCAGCAGTTGGGGACAGATTCAAGAGACCCAGTACTTC. Protein sequence: CASSWGQIQETQYF.

The chain carries TRBV5-4 and TRBJ2-2, with 9 bases matching TRBD1. The CDR3 is 14 residues long. Trimming cost V 5 bases and J 4 bases; bases outside gene matches: 3. Germline V lookup: CDR1 SGHNT, CDR2 YYREEE (reference sequence). CDR3 amino acids: CASSTGGSTGELFF. The CDR3, as DNA: TGTGCCAGCAGTACAGGGGGCAGCACCGGGGAGCTGTTTTTT.

V usage is TRBV5-1 and J usage is TRBJ2-7; a weak D match, TRBD2 (6 bases). The germline CDR1 and CDR2 sequences are SGHRS and YFSETQ. V was shortened by 5 bases and J by 2 bases, with 17 bases between the two germline ends. The CDR3 is 15 amino acids. In nucleotides, the CDR3 is TGCGCCAGCAGTCCGGGACTGAGCCTAACCTACGAGCAGTACTTC. Its translation is CASSPGLSLTYEQYF.

V usage is TRBV15 and J usage is TRBJ2-1, with D unresolved. The CDR3 contains 16 residues. Germline V CDR1 and CDR2: LNHNV, YYDKDF (reference sequence). Trimming removed 1 base from V and 9 bases from J, with 19 bases in between. The CDR3 nucleotides read TGTGCCACCAGCAGAGTCCCGGACCTGCTCCAAAGTGAGCAGTTCTTC. Its protein product is CATSRVPDLLQSEQFF.

The CDR3 loop is CASSPGTGGSNQPQHF. In DNA, the CDR3 is TGTGCCAGTAGTCCAGGGACAGGGGGAAGCAATCAGCCCCAGCATTTT. The chain is built from TRBV19 and TRBJ1-5; 11 nucleotides line up with TRBD1. With 5 bases clipped from V and 1 base from J, the junction kept 4 bases outside the gene matches. Germline V CDR1 and CDR2: LNHDA, SQIVND (reference sequence). There are 16 residues in the CDR3.

Only a few counts were recorded for this clone. The chain joins TRBV19 to TRBJ2-5, with TRBD1 identical over 7 bases. Trimming at V came to 7 bases and at J to 2 bases, leaving 4 bases not matched to a gene. The germline CDR1 and CDR2 sequences are LNHDA and SQIVND (reference sequence). This CDR3 contains 13 residues. The CDR3 protein is CASKGGDQETQYF. The CDR3 DNA reads as TGTGCCAGTAAAGGGGGCGATCAAGAGACCCAGTACTTC. The entire variable domain, with the rest obtained from reference TRBV19 and TRBJ2-5, is as follows: DGGITQSPKYLFRKEGQNVTLSCEQNLNHDAMYWYRQDPGQGLRLIYYSQIVNDFQKGDIAEGYSVSREKKESFPLTVTSAQKNPTAFYLCASKGGDQETQYFGPGTRLLVL.

V gene TRBV7-6 combines with J gene TRBJ2-2, with 7 bases lining up with TRBD2. The V and J ends lost 3 bases and 2 bases, in that order; junction bases with no gene match: 6. The CDR3 spans 16 residues. Per germline, CDR1 SGHVS and CDR2 FNYEAQ. CDR3 coding DNA: TGTGCCAGCAGCTTGATTAGCGGGTTTAACACCGGGGAGCTGTTTTTT. Encoded protein: CASSLISGFNTGELFF.

The count of this clone is one. The V and J genes are TRBV6-5 and TRBJ2-7; TRBD1 matches at 7 bases. The CDR3 runs 15 residues. The germline CDR1 and CDR2 sequences are MNHEY and SVGAGI. Germline trimming cut 5 bases from V and 4 bases from J; bases unmatched to any gene: 11. The CDR3 sequence: CASSTRQGLRYEQYF. CDR3 DNA sequence: TGTGCCAGCAGTACTCGACAGGGCCTGAGATACGAGCAGTACTTC.

This clone came up once. This chain links TRBV27 with TRBJ2-7; D ambiguous. Trimming stripped 5 bases from V and 7 bases from J, with 15 bases between. This CDR3 is 13 amino acids long. Germline V lookup: CDR1 MNHEY, CDR2 SMNVEV (reference sequence). The CDR3 region is CASSTPPVKEQYF. The CDR3 region has the DNA TGTGCCAGCAGTACTCCCCCTGTGAAGGAGCAGTACTTC.

This chain uses TRBV14 with TRBJ1-1; D is ambiguous. V lost 1 base, J lost 13 bases, and 16 bases lay in between. Germline V lookup: CDR1 SGHDN, CDR2 FVKESK. This CDR3 comprises 13 residues. Here the CDR3 DNA reads TGTGCCAGCAGCCAAGTAGGACCGGTGAATGTTTTCTTT. As protein: CASSQVGPVNVFF.

The chain uses TRBV7-9 and TRBJ2-7; D ambiguous. Trimming took 4 bases from V and 1 from J, leaving 20 bases between them. Germline lookup yields CDR1 SEHNR and CDR2 FQNEAQ (reference sequence). The CDR3 loop spans 17 amino acids. This chain's CDR3 is CASSSPPRSGSSYEQYF. DNA of the CDR3: TGTGCCAGCAGCTCCCCCCCGCGGTCCGGTTCTTCCTACGAGCAGTACTTC.

The gene calls are TRBV5-6 and TRBJ2-5; TRBD2 is a possible D gene (5 bases). The CDR3 is made up of 14 amino acids. The V gene's germline CDR1 is SGHDT and CDR2 YYEEEE. V was cut by 2 bases and J by 1 base, with 9 bases left in between. CDR3: CASSLRRGQETQYF. CDR3 bases: TGTGCCAGCAGCTTACGTCGGGGCCAAGAGACCCAGTACTTC.

The chain uses TRBV4-1 and TRBJ1-5; 7 nucleotides line up with TRBD1. The CDR3 runs 14 residues. From germline, CDR1 is MGHRA and CDR2 YSYEKL. The V and J ends lost 4 bases and 4 bases, in that order; junction bases with no gene match: 4. The CDR3 nucleotides are TGCGCCAGCAGCCCTGAACAGGGGAATCAGCCCCAGCATTTT. It codes for CASSPEQGNQPQHF.

This rearrangement joins TRBV28 to TRBJ2-6; D is unclear. The germline gives CDR1 MDHEN, CDR2 SYDVKM. CDR3 size: 15 residues. The V end lost 7 bases, the J end lost 0 bases, and 10 bases lay between the germline ends. DNA of the CDR3: TGTGCCAGCAAGGGCGCCTTCTCTGGGGCCAACGTCCTGACTTTC. It translates to CASKGAFSGANVLTF. Supplemented by reference TRBV28 and TRBJ2-6, the full variable domain reads DVKVTQSSRYLVKRTGEKVFLECVQDMDHENMFWYRQDPGLGLRLIYFSYDVKMKEKGDIPEGYSVSREKKERFSLILESASTNQTSMYLCASKGAFSGANVLTFGAGSRLTVL.

This clone has more than one count but fewer than ten. V and J are TRBV25-1 and TRBJ1-5; 7 nucleotides line up with TRBD1. The trim removed 1 base at V and 6 bases at J, leaving 3 bases unmatched. The CDR3 covers 14 residues. In germline, CDR1 is MGHDK, CDR2 SYGVNS. The CDR3 loop is CASSESGGSQPQHF. The CDR3 nucleotides read TGTGCCAGCAGTGAATCAGGGGGTAGTCAGCCCCAGCATTTT. The complete variable domain, with remaining parts taken from reference TRBV25-1 and TRBJ1-5, reads EADIYQTPRYLVIGTGKKITLECSQTMGHDKMYWYQQDPGMELHLIHYSYGVNSTEKGDLSSESTVSRIRTEHFPLTLESARPSHTSQYLCASSESGGSQPQHFGDGTRLSIL.

V gene TRBV28 combines with J gene TRBJ1-3; a weak D match, TRBD1 (5 bases). The V gene lost 1 base and the J gene lost 0 bases, with 13 bases spanning the gap. The CDR3 sequence is 17 residues long. CDR1 and CDR2 from the germline V gene are MDHEN and SYDVKM. The chain's CDR3 is CASSLFQGSGSGNTIYF. CDR3 nucleotides: TGTGCCAGCAGTTTATTTCAGGGATCGGGCTCTGGAAACACCATATATTTT.

This sequence joins TRBV7-2 and TRBJ2-1, with TRBD1 matching over 7 bases. The CDR3 has 16 residues. The V gene's germline CDR1 is SGHTA and CDR2 FQGNSA. V dropped 4 bases and J dropped 4; count of bases not matched to a gene: 10. The CDR3 sequence: CASSSRNGQVYNEQFF. In DNA, the CDR3 is TGTGCCAGCAGCTCGAGGAACGGACAGGTTTACAATGAGCAGTTCTTC.

The CDR3 bases are TGTGCCAGCAGCTTTACCGGCAATCAGCCCCAGCATTTT. Protein: CASSFTGNQPQHF. The J gene is TRBJ1-5, the V gene TRBV5-5; D gene ambiguous. This CDR3 region has 13 residues. Trimming left V 2 bases short and J 2 bases short, with 5 bases between. Germline V CDR1 and CDR2: SGHKS, YYEKEE (reference sequence).

This rearrangement joins TRBV7-9 to TRBJ1-5; no definite D call. Germline V gene sequence: CDR1 SEHNR, CDR2 FQNEAQ (reference sequence). With 5 bases removed from V and 0 bases from J, the gap between germline ends came to 11 bases. This CDR3 spans 15 amino acids. The CDR3 region has the DNA TGTGCCAGCAGCCCTGGGGTAGATAGCAATCAGCCCCAGCATTTT. It yields the protein CASSPGVDSNQPQHF.

This chain joins TRBV30 and TRBJ1-1; 7 bases are a match to TRBD1. This CDR3 region has 12 residues. Per the germline V gene, CDR1 is GTSNPN and CDR2 is SVGIG (reference sequence). V gave up 0 bases and J gave up 10 bases; unmatched junction bases: 5. CDR3 amino acids: CAWSVTAGGAFF. The CDR3 coding sequence is TGTGCCTGGAGTGTAACGGCAGGGGGAGCTTTCTTT.

The chain carries TRBV10-3 and TRBJ1-6; D ambiguous. The CDR3 sequence is 15 residues long. V dropped 3 bases and J dropped 2 bases, with 8 bases sitting between them. Germline V gene sequence: CDR1 ENHRY, CDR2 SYGVKD. CDR3 sequence reads: CAISEWDTYNSPLHF. The CDR3, as DNA: TGTGCCATCAGTGAATGGGATACCTATAATTCACCCCTCCACTTT.

The rearrangement joins TRBV7-9 to TRBJ2-2, with 10 nucleotides matching TRBD1. This CDR3 is built from 17 residues. V lost 5 bases to trimming and J lost 3 bases; unmatched junction nucleotides: 9. In germline, CDR1 is SEHNR, CDR2 FQNEAQ (reference sequence). The CDR3 DNA sequence: TGTGCCAGCAGCCTCCCCCAGGACAGGGGGGACACCGGGGAGCTGTTTTTT. Residues: CASSLPQDRGDTGELFF.

The chain has TRBV15 and TRBJ2-7; a weak D match, TRBD2 (6 bases). V was trimmed by 7 bases and J by 2 bases, leaving 15 bases between them. Germline V gene lookup returns CDR1 LNHNV and CDR2 YYDKDF (reference sequence). This CDR3 has 14 residues. CDR3 amino acids: CATTSGEATYEQYF. CDR3 sequence (DNA): TGTGCCACCACCTCCGGGGAGGCGACCTACGAGCAGTACTTC.

The chain employs TRBV7-9 and TRBJ2-1, with 9 bases fitting TRBD1. This CDR3 region has 12 residues. In germline, CDR1 is SEHNR, CDR2 FQNEAQ (reference sequence). With 5 bases clipped from V and 11 bases from J, the junction kept 4 bases outside the gene matches. The CDR3, as DNA: TGTGCCAGCAGCCAAGGACAGGGGAAGCAGTTCTTC. This translates into CASSQGQGKQFF.

The gene calls are TRBV5-6 and TRBJ2-1, with TRBD1 as a possible D gene (5 bases). In germline, CDR1 is SGHDT, CDR2 YYEEEE. This CDR3 comprises 15 residues. V shed 4 bases and J shed 7 bases, with 18 bases lying between them. The CDR3 protein is CASSLGQVKSNEQFF. The CDR3 nucleotides are TGTGCCAGCAGCCTGGGGCAGGTTAAGAGTAATGAGCAGTTCTTC.

A word on this clone: Other DNA sequences of this sample code for an identical CDR3. The chain carries TRBV10-3 and TRBJ2-3; no firm D call. Germline V lookup: CDR1 ENHRY, CDR2 SYGVKD. Trimming shortened V by 3 bases and J by 2 bases, and 6 bases separated the two germline ends. The CDR3 is 13 amino acids. CDR3 loop: CAISEGSTDTQYF. The CDR3 region has the DNA TGTGCCATCAGTGAAGGGTCCACAGATACGCAGTATTTT.

The V gene is TRBV11-2, the J gene TRBJ2-3; the match to TRBD2 covers 8 bases. CDR1 and CDR2 from the germline V gene are SGHAT and FQNNGV. V gave up 5 bases and J gave up 4 bases; unmatched junction bases: 8. This CDR3 has 15 residues. The CDR3 sequence: CASSPEGLGPDTQYF. The CDR3 coding sequence is TGTGCCAGCAGCCCCGAGGGACTAGGACCAGATACGCAGTATTTT. Based on the CDR3 plus reference TRBV11-2 and TRBJ2-3, the full variable domain is EAGVAQSPRYKIIEKRQSVAFWCNPISGHATLYWYQQILGQGPKLLIQFQNNGVVDDSQLPKDRFSAERLKGVDSTLKIQPAKLEDSAVYLCASSPEGLGPDTQYFGPGTRLTVL.

The V gene is TRBV25-1, the J gene TRBJ1-2; D ambiguous. The length of the CDR3 is 14 residues. Trimming left V 5 bases short and J 4 bases short, with 14 bases between. Germline values: CDR1 MGHDK, CDR2 SYGVNS. CDR3 in DNA: TGTGCCAGCAGTCCCGTTGGGTCATTCTATGGCTACACCTTC. Its translation is CASSPVGSFYGYTF.

This chain uses TRBV11-2 with TRBJ2-1, with D tentatively TRBD2 (5 bases). This CDR3 has 18 amino acids. Germline loops: CDR1 SGHAT, CDR2 FQNNGV. Trimming pared 0 bases from V and 1 base from J, leaving 16 bases between. The CDR3 region is CASSLDRVGAASYNEQFF. The DNA for the CDR3 is TGTGCCAGCAGCTTAGATCGAGTGGGAGCGGCATCCTACAATGAGCAGTTCTTC. Full variable domain (remainder filled in from reference TRBV11-2 and TRBJ2-1): EAGVAQSPRYKIIEKRQSVAFWCNPISGHATLYWYQQILGQGPKLLIQFQNNGVVDDSQLPKDRFSAERLKGVDSTLKIQPAKLEDSAVYLCASSLDRVGAASYNEQFFGPGTRLTVL.